One T cell receptor (beta chain) is described in this entry. Libraries were UMI-labeled 5' RACE TRB cDNA. TCRdb reprocessed the 5' RACE reads, keeping one entry per CDR3 protein, no DNA. The table lists 69,000 or so distinct CDR3 sequences. Germline V gene lookup returns CDR1 SNHLY and CDR2 FYNNEI. This CDR3 has 16 amino acids. The data belong to a study of CXCR3-negative and CXCR3-positive naive CD8 T cells. CD8+ T cell subsets were each sorted in triplicate, approximately 270,000 cells apiece. The sequencing input was naive CXCR3- CD8+ T cells from blood. The subset denotes: CD45RO-CCR7+CD27+CD95- naive CD8+ T cells lacking CXCR3 (TNR3-). The clonotype originates from a human donor in good health. Some clones in this sample may be carry-over from other donors' samples. V gene TRBV2 combines with J gene TRBJ2-1; TCRdb's D gene call, TRBD2, goes unchecked for lack of DNA. The CDR3 loop is CASSEWLAGLYNEQFF.